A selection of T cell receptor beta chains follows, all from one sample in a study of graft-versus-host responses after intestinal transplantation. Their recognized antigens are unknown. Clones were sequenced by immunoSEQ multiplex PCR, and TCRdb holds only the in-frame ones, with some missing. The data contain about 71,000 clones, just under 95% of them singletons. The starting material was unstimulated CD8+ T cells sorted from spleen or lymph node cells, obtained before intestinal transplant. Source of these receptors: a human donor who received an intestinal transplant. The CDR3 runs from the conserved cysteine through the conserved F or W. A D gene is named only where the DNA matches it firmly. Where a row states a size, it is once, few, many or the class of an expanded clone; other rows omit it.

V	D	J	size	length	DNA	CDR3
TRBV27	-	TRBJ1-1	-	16	TGTGCCAGCAGTTTATGGGTTCCGGGGGAGAACACTGAAGCTTTCTTT	CASSLWVPGENTEAFF
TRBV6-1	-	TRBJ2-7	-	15	TGTGCCAGCCATAAGTGGGTGGCACCCTTCTACGAGCAGTATTTC	CASHKWVAPFYEQYF
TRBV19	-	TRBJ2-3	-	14	TGTGCCAGTACCGACGGAGACCTACCGAATACGCAGTATTTT	CASTDGDLPNTQYF
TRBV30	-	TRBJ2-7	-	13	TGTGCCTGGAGGCGGGGAAGCTCCTACGAGCAGTACTTC	CAWRRGSSYEQYF
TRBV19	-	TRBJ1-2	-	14	TGTGCCAGTAGGCTCGACGAAGATCTCTATGGCTACACCTTC	CASRLDEDLYGYTF
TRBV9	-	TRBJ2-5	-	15	TGTGCCAGCAGCGGTAACCCCGGGCCAGGAGAGACCCAGTACTTC	CASSGNPGPGETQYF
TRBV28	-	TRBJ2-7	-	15	TGTGCCAGCAGTCTCACACCCGCTCTCGCCTACGAGCAGTACTTC	CASSLTPALAYEQYF
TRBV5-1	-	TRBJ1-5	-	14	TGCGCCAGCAGCTTGGGGACGGGAAATCAGCCCCAGCATTTT	CASSLGTGNQPQHF
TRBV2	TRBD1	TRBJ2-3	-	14	TGTGCCACCCGGGACAGGGAGGGCACAGATACGCAGTATTTT	CATRDREGTDTQYF
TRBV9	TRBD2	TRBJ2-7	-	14	TGTGCCAGCAGCCTGACTAGCGGAGGGTACGAGCAGTACTTC	CASSLTSGGYEQYF
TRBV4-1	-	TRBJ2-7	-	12	TGCGCCAGCAGCCAAGATCCTAAAGAGCAGTACTTC	CASSQDPKEQYF
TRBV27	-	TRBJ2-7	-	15	TGTGCCAGCAGTTTATTAGGGAGTCTGACCTGCGAGCAGTACTTC	CASSLLGSLTCEQYF
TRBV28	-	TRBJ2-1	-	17	TGTGCCAGCAGCCGCCGGACAGCCCATTCCTCCTACAATGAGCAGTTCTTC	CASSRRTAHSSYNEQFF
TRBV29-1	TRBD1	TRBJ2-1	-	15	TGCAGCGTTCTCCGGGACAGGGGGCGAAACAATGAGCAGTTCTTC	CSVLRDRGRNNEQFF
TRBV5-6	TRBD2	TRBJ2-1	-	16	TGTGCCAGCAGCTTATCGATAGCGGGACCCTACAATGAGCAGTTCTTC	CASSLSIAGPYNEQFF
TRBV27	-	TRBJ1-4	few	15	TGTGCCAGCAGGGAAGGGGTTGCAACTAATGAAAAACTGTTTTTT	CASREGVATNEKLFF
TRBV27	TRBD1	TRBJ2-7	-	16	TGTGCCAGCAGGACGGGTACAGGGGCTCTCTCCTACGAGCAGTACTTC	CASRTGTGALSYEQYF
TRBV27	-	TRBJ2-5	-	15	TGTGCCAGCAGTCCAGGGACAACCCGCCAAGAGACCCAGTACTTC	CASSPGTTRQETQYF
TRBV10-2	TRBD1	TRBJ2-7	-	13	TGCGCCAGCAGGGGACAGGGTTCCTACGAGCAGTACTTC	CASRGQGSYEQYF
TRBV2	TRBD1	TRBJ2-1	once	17	TGTGCCAGCACCCCGGCTACCGGGACAGGGGGAAACAATGAGCAGTTCTTC	CASTPATGTGGNNEQFF
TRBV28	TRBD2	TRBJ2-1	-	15	TGTGCCAGCAGTGAGACGACTAGCGTCTACAATGAGCAGTTCTTC	CASSETTSVYNEQFF
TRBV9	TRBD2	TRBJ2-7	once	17	TGTGCCAGCAGCGTAGAACCCGGACTAGCGGGAAACCACGAGCAGTACTTC	CASSVEPGLAGNHEQYF
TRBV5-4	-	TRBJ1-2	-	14	TGTGCCAGCAGCTTGAGGACAGAAATCTATGGCTACACCTTC	CASSLRTEIYGYTF
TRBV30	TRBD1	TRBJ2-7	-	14	TGTGCCTGGAGTATCGCAGGGGGAAACTACGAGCAGTACTTC	CAWSIAGGNYEQYF
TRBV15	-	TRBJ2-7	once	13	TGTGCCACCAGCAGGAGGACAGACTACGAGCAGTACTTC	CATSRRTDYEQYF
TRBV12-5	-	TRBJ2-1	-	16	TGTGCTAGTGGTTTGCTAGGGACACCCCCGGGGAATGAGCAGTTCTTC	CASGLLGTPPGNEQFF
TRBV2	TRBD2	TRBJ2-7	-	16	TGTGCCAGCAGTGACTTAGCGGGAGTTAACTCCTACGAGCAGTACTTC	CASSDLAGVNSYEQYF
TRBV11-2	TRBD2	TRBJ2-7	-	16	TGTGCCAGCAGCCGTACCGGACTAGCGGGGGACTACGAGCAGTACTTC	CASSRTGLAGDYEQYF
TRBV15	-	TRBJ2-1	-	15	TGTGCCACCAGCAGAGAACGGGAGACTGGCAATGAGCAGTTCTTC	CATSRERETGNEQFF
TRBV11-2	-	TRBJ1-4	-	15	TGTGCCAGCAGCCCACAGTGGTGGGGCCGGGGAAAACTGTTTTTT	CASSPQWWGRGKLFF
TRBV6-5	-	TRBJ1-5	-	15	TGTGCCAGCAGTTACTTCCAACGAGGTGATCAGCCCCAGCATTTT	CASSYFQRGDQPQHF
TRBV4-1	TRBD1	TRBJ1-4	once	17	TGCGCCAGCAGCCAAGATCCACGGGCAGGGGGGAGGGAAAAACTGTTTTTT	CASSQDPRAGGREKLFF
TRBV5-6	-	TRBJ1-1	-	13	TGTGCCAGCAGCTTGGGGACTTACACTGAAGCTTTCTTT	CASSLGTYTEAFF
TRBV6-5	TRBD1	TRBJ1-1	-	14	TGTGCCAGCAGTGACAGGGCGATGAACACTGAAGCTTTCTTT	CASSDRAMNTEAFF
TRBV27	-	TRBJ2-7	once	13	TGTGCCAGCAGTTTACACTTATCCTACGAGCAGTACTTC	CASSLHLSYEQYF
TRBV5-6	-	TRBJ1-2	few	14	TGTGCCAGCAGCGCGAGGGGGGGAAGCTATGGCTACACCTTC	CASSARGGSYGYTF
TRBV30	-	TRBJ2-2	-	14	TGTGCCTGGAGTGTACGCCCCGGGACCGGGGAGCTGTTTTTT	CAWSVRPGTGELFF
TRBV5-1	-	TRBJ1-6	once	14	TGCGCCAGCAGCTCGGACGGGGTTACTTCACCCCTCCACTTT	CASSSDGVTSPLHF
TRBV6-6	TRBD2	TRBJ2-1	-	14	TGTGCCAGCAGTGTAGCGGGGGGCTACAATGAGCAGTTCTTC	CASSVAGGYNEQFF
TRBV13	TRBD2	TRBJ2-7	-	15	TGTGCCAGCAGCCCTCGAGCGGGAGGGCACGACGAGCAGTACTTC	CASSPRAGGHDEQYF
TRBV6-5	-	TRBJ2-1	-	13	TGTGCCAGCAGTTACTCCGTCTCAGATGAGCAGTTCTTC	CASSYSVSDEQFF
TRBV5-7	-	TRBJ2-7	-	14	TGTGCCAGCAGATTGGAGGCGGACTCATACGAGCAGTACTTC	CASRLEADSYEQYF
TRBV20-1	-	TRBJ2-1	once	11	TGCAGTGCTAGAGACTTATACGAGCAGTTCTTC	CSARDLYEQFF
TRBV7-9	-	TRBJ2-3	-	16	TGTGCCAGCAGCGAGATGGACAGTACGAGCTCCGATACGCAGTATTTT	CASSEMDSTSSDTQYF
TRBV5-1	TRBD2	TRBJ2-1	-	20	TGCGCCAGCAGCTTGGCCGCCACTAGCGGGAAAGGGGGGTTGGGGGATACGCAGTTCTTC	CASSLAATSGKGGLGDTQFF